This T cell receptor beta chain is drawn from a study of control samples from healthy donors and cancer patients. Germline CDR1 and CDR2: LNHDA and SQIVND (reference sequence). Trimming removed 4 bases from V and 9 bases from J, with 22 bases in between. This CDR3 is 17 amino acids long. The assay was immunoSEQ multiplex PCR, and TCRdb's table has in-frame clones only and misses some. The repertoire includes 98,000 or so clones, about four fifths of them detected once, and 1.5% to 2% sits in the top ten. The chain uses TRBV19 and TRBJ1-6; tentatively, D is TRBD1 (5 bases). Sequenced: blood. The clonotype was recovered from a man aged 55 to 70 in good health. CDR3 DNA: TGTGCCAGTAGTAGGGATGGGTTCAGGGCTGAAATTTCACCCCTCCACTTT. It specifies CASSRDGFRAEISPLHF.